Each of the 26 T cell receptor beta chains below was sequenced from the same sample in a study of cytomegalovirus exposure and HLA in healthy donors. Primers for the PCR totalled 60 Vbeta and 13 Jbeta. Measured with immunoSEQ multiplex PCR; TCRdb has only the in-frame clones, and not every one. The sample lists around 110,000 clones; over 8% were seen once. The sequencing sample was made of PBMCs. The receptors originated from a man aged 25 to 45 in good health and CMV-seronegative.

V and J are TRBV4-1 and TRBJ2-1, with 7 bases lining up with TRBD2. Germline CDR1 is MGHRA and CDR2 is YSYEKL. This CDR3 is built from 17 residues. Germline trimming cut 1 base from V and 4 bases from J; bases unmatched to any gene: 10. DNA for the CDR3: TGCGCCAGCAGCCAAGGACTAGCAGTTGGGGGATACAATGAGCAGTTCTTC. It codes for CASSQGLAVGGYNEQFF.

This clone turned up a few times. This rearrangement joins TRBV2 to TRBJ2-7; D unresolved. V lost 4 bases, J lost 1 base, and 8 bases lay in between. Per the germline V gene, CDR1 is SNHLY and CDR2 is FYNNEI. CDR3 length: 13 residues. CDR3 amino acids: CASSVGRSYEQYF. Here the CDR3 DNA reads TGTGCCAGCAGTGTGGGCCGATCCTACGAGCAGTACTTC.

The chain carries TRBV30 and TRBJ2-7, with D perhaps matching TRBD2 (7 bases). Trimming took off 0 bases at V and 6 bases at J, with 15 bases between the two ends. Looked up from germline, CDR1 is GTSNPN and CDR2 is SVGIG (reference sequence). This CDR3 contains 14 residues. CDR3 loop: CAWSVRGGGGEQYF. CDR3 in DNA: TGTGCCTGGAGTGTACGGGGAGGGGGAGGCGAGCAGTACTTC.

This clone was found a few times. The chain recombines TRBV11-1 with TRBJ2-5; no definite D call. In germline, CDR1 is SGHAT, CDR2 FQDESV (reference sequence). The V and J ends lost 4 bases and 5 bases respectively, with 5 bases between them. CDR3 size: 11 residues. The CDR3 sequence is CASSSRETQYF. Here the CDR3 DNA reads TGTGCCAGCAGCTCCCGGGAGACCCAGTACTTC.

This chain connects TRBV2 to TRBJ1-2, with 10 bases fitting TRBD1. The V and J ends lost 6 bases and 4 bases, in that order; junction bases with no gene match: 11. Looked up from germline, CDR1 is SNHLY and CDR2 is FYNNEI. This CDR3 is built from 16 residues. The DNA for the CDR3 is TGTGCCAGCAGCGGAGACAGGGGGCTTACAGGCTATGGCTACACCTTC. Its translation is CASSGDRGLTGYGYTF.

The chain carries TRBV28 and TRBJ1-1; 8 bases fit TRBD1. The ends lost 8 bases at V and 5 bases at J; junction bases unmatched: 10. The CDR3 consists of 14 residues. The germline gives CDR1 MDHEN, CDR2 SYDVKM. In DNA form, the CDR3 reads TGTGCCAGCGGTCCCACAGGGGGAGAGACTGAAGCTTTCTTT. Its protein is CASGPTGGETEAFF. Supplemented by reference TRBV28 and TRBJ1-1, the full variable domain reads DVKVTQSSRYLVKRTGEKVFLECVQDMDHENMFWYRQDPGLGLRLIYFSYDVKMKEKGDIPEGYSVSREKKERFSLILESASTNQTSMYLCASGPTGGETEAFFGQGTRLTVV.

This chain connects TRBV30 to TRBJ1-1; D ambiguous. The CDR3 has 13 amino acids. The V gene's germline CDR1 is GTSNPN and CDR2 SVGIG (reference sequence). The V gene lost 5 bases and the J gene lost 0 bases, with 10 bases spanning the gap. The chain's CDR3 is CAWQRTMNTEAFF. CDR3 DNA: TGTGCCTGGCAGCGGACCATGAACACTGAAGCTTTCTTT.

This chain uses TRBV7-9 with TRBJ2-7; D not resolved. Trimming left V 4 bases short and J 0 bases short, with 7 bases between. The CDR3 is made up of 13 amino acids. Germline V gives CDR1 SEHNR, CDR2 FQNEAQ (reference sequence). CDR3 sequence (DNA): TGTGCCAGCAGCTGGAGAGTCTCCTACGAGCAGTACTTC. Translated: CASSWRVSYEQYF.

Worth noting for this clone: Other DNA variants within this sample encode the same CDR3. The rearrangement links TRBV29-1 to TRBJ1-5; 9 bases match TRBD1. The trim removed 7 bases at V and 2 bases at J, leaving 3 bases unmatched. Germline V gives CDR1 SQVTM, CDR2 ANQGSEA. CDR3 length: 13 residues. The CDR3 DNA reads TGCAGCGCGCGGACAGGGGGCAATCAGCCCCAGCATTTT. Protein product: CSARTGGNQPQHF.

The chain uses TRBV30 and TRBJ1-2, with TRBD1 identical over 7 bases. Germline V CDR1 and CDR2: GTSNPN, SVGIG (reference sequence). This CDR3 contains 21 residues. V lost 2 bases, J lost 0 bases, and 24 bases stayed unmatched. The CDR3 loop reads CAWSPPFVNSRTGQTNYGYTF. CDR3 DNA sequence: TGTGCCTGGAGTCCACCTTTTGTAAATTCCCGGACAGGACAGACTAACTATGGCTACACCTTC. The full variable domain, rest sourced from reference TRBV30 and TRBJ1-2, is SQTIHQWPATLVQPVGSPLSLECTVEGTSNPNLYWYRQAAGRGLQLLFYSVGIGQISSEVPQNLSASRPQDRQFILSSKKLLLSDSGFYLCAWSPPFVNSRTGQTNYGYTFGSGTRLTVV.

V is TRBV6-1 and J is TRBJ1-5, with no clear D. V was trimmed by 6 bases and J by 1 base, leaving 10 bases between them. The V gene's germline CDR1 is MNHNS and CDR2 SASEGT. The CDR3 totals 14 residues. This CDR3 reads CASRRTSSNQPQHF. CDR3 sequence (DNA): TGTGCCAGCAGGAGGACTTCGAGCAATCAGCCCCAGCATTTT.

This clone was detected only a few times. CDR3 loop: CATSRDGQGKEQYF. DNA of the CDR3: TGTGCCACCAGCAGAGACGGACAGGGAAAGGAGCAGTACTTC. The genes are TRBV15 and TRBJ2-7, with 8 bases aligning to TRBD1. This CDR3 spans 14 amino acids. Germline V gene data show CDR1 as LNHNV and CDR2 as YYDKDF (reference sequence). V shed 0 bases and J 7 bases; nucleotides not matched to a gene: 5.

The gene calls are TRBV5-1 and TRBJ1-1, with D possibly being TRBD1 (5 bases). This CDR3 has 15 residues. CDR1 and CDR2 from the germline V gene are SGHRS and YFSETQ. Trimming pared 4 bases from V and 1 base from J, leaving 14 bases between. The CDR3 DNA sequence: TGCGCCAGCAGCCCAGGAGGGGCTGGGAACACTGAAGCTTTCTTT. Translated: CASSPGGAGNTEAFF.

This clone was observed a handful of times. The rearrangement uses TRBV30 and TRBJ1-1; possibly TRBD1 for D (5 bases). This CDR3 is built from 13 residues. The germline gives CDR1 GTSNPN, CDR2 SVGIG (reference sequence). V was pared by 2 bases and J by 3 bases, with 10 bases between. The CDR3 protein is CAWSSRGDTEAFF. CDR3 nucleotides: TGTGCCTGGAGTTCACGGGGGGACACTGAAGCTTTCTTT. Drawing the rest from reference TRBV30 and TRBJ1-1, the complete variable domain is SQTIHQWPATLVQPVGSPLSLECTVEGTSNPNLYWYRQAAGRGLQLLFYSVGIGQISSEVPQNLSASRPQDRQFILSSKKLLLSDSGFYLCAWSSRGDTEAFFGQGTRLTVV.

V gene TRBV7-9 combines with J gene TRBJ2-7; D possibly corresponds to TRBD2 (5 bases). V lost 5 bases and J lost 3, with 8 bases in between. The CDR3 is made up of 12 amino acids. Germline CDR1 and CDR2: SEHNR and FQNEAQ (reference sequence). The DNA of the CDR3 is TGTGCCAGCAGCCCGGACTTCTACGAGCAGTACTTC. It yields the protein CASSPDFYEQYF.

This chain links TRBV7-2 with TRBJ1-4, with a tentative D call TRBD1 (6 bases). V was trimmed by 9 bases and J by 3 bases, leaving 17 bases between them. Looked up from germline, CDR1 is SGHTA and CDR2 is FQGNSA. The CDR3 length is 15 residues. CDR3 sequence: CASGGQGSANEKLFF. The CDR3, as DNA: TGTGCCAGTGGGGGACAAGGTAGTGCTAATGAAAAACTGTTTTTT.

This clone has only a few counts. The chain joins TRBV27 to TRBJ1-2; 9 positions match TRBD1. Germline trimming cut 5 bases from V and 4 bases from J; bases unmatched to any gene: 14. From germline, CDR1 is MNHEY and CDR2 SMNVEV (reference sequence). This CDR3 has 17 amino acids. CDR3 residues: CASSPRTGAFFGYGYTF. The CDR3, as DNA: TGTGCCAGCAGTCCCCGGACAGGGGCGTTTTTCGGCTATGGCTACACCTTC.

This clone was counted only a few times. The V and J genes are TRBV5-8 and TRBJ1-6, with 7 bases matching TRBD1. This CDR3 has 15 residues. The germline V gene has CDR1 SGHTS and CDR2 YDEGEE. J lost 9 bases, V lost 0 bases, and 6 bases had no gene match. The CDR3 loop reads CASSLETGRGSPLHF. DNA of the CDR3: TGTGCCAGCAGCTTGGAGACAGGGCGGGGTTCACCCCTCCACTTT.

The chain couples TRBV6-1 to TRBJ2-5; no clear D. The DNA end favors TRBJ2-7, so the J call may be wrong. This CDR3 is 14 amino acids long. CDR1 is MNHNS, CDR2 SASEGT, per germline. CDR3 sequence (DNA): TGTGCCAGCAGTGAACTTCCGAGCTCCTACGAGCAGTACTTC. This translates into CASSELPSSYEQYF.

This clone was observed a few times. Other DNA sequences in the sample encode the same CDR3. This sequence joins TRBV5-1 and TRBJ2-2, with a tentative D call TRBD2 (6 bases). The CDR3 has 19 amino acids. Germline CDR1 SGHRS, CDR2 YFSETQ. Trimming shortened V by 0 bases and J by 5 bases, and 23 bases separated the two germline ends. The CDR3 is CASSLALAGSGGPTGELFF. The CDR3 DNA is TGCGCCAGCAGCTTGGCCCTTGCCGGAAGCGGAGGGCCAACCGGGGAGCTGTTTTTT. The full variable domain, in which reference TRBV5-1 and TRBJ2-2 provide the parts outside the CDR3, is KAGVTQTPRYLIKTRGQQVTLSCSPISGHRSVSWYQQTPGQGLQFLFEYFSETQRNKGNFPGRFSGRQFSNSRSEMNVSTLELGDSALYLCASSLALAGSGGPTGELFFGEGSRLTVL.

This clone has more than one count but fewer than ten. The chain uses TRBV7-9 and TRBJ1-4; 9 bases align to TRBD1. The J segment lost 6 bases and the V segment lost 4 bases, leaving 6 bases of the junction unmatched. The CDR3 totals 15 residues. Germline CDR1 is SEHNR and CDR2 is FQNEAQ (reference sequence). The CDR3 coding sequence is TGTGCCAGCAGCTCCGGGACAGGGACCCATGAAAAACTGTTTTTT. Translated: CASSSGTGTHEKLFF.

J is TRBJ2-3 and V is TRBV6-4, with D unclear. This CDR3 is 14 amino acids long. CDR1 is MRHNA, CDR2 SNTAGT, per germline. The V end lost 5 bases, the J end lost 2 bases, and 11 bases lay between the germline ends. The CDR3 here is CASSSAVNTDTQYF. CDR3 nucleotides: TGTGCCAGCAGTTCTGCGGTGAACACAGATACGCAGTATTTT.

This clone has a handful of counts. A read error likely explains this, since a far larger clone differs by one base. The chain is built from TRBV30 and TRBJ2-7; 9 bases map to TRBD2. Germline V gene lookup returns CDR1 GTSNPN and CDR2 SVGIG (reference sequence). The CDR3 consists of 14 residues. For the CDR3, the DNA is TGTCCCCTAACCAGAGCGGGGGGCTCCTACGAGCAGTACTTC. Residues: CPLTRAGGSYEQYF. Drawing the rest from reference TRBV30 and TRBJ2-7, the complete variable domain is SQTIHQWPATLVQPVGSPLSLECTVEGTSNPNLYWYRQAAGRGLQLLFYSVGIGQISSEVPQNLSASRPQDRQFILSSKKLLLSDSGFYLCPLTRAGGSYEQYFGPGTRLTVT.

The rearrangement joins TRBV19 to TRBJ1-5, with TRBD1 identical over 7 bases. The V gene's germline CDR1 is LNHDA and CDR2 SQIVND (reference sequence). This CDR3 is built from 17 residues. V shed 7 bases, J shed 0 bases, and the junction held 12 bases outside the gene matches. CDR3 amino acids: CASTQQGVPYSNQPQHF. CDR3 DNA sequence: TGTGCCAGTACTCAGCAGGGGGTCCCTTATAGCAATCAGCCCCAGCATTTT. Supplemented by reference TRBV19 and TRBJ1-5, the full variable domain reads DGGITQSPKYLFRKEGQNVTLSCEQNLNHDAMYWYRQDPGQGLRLIYYSQIVNDFQKGDIAEGYSVSREKKESFPLTVTSAQKNPTAFYLCASTQQGVPYSNQPQHFGDGTRLSIL.

This clone turned up a few times. The chain has TRBV6-5 and TRBJ1-1, with no clear D. Per the germline V gene, CDR1 is MNHEY and CDR2 is SVGAGI. The V end lost 0 bases, the J end lost 0 bases, and 8 bases lay between the germline ends. There are 15 residues in the CDR3. The CDR3 reads CASSYSQDLNTEAFF. The CDR3 region has the DNA TGTGCCAGCAGTTACTCTCAGGACTTGAACACTGAAGCTTTCTTT.

This clone was counted a few times. This chain links TRBV7-2 with TRBJ2-7; D not resolved. V lost 3 bases and J lost 6, with 12 bases in between. Germline V gene lookup returns CDR1 SGHTA and CDR2 FQGNSA. CDR3 size: 13 residues. CDR3 nucleotides: TGTGCCAGCAGCTTGATCCTAACGGGCGAGCAGTACTTC. Its translation: CASSLILTGEQYF.